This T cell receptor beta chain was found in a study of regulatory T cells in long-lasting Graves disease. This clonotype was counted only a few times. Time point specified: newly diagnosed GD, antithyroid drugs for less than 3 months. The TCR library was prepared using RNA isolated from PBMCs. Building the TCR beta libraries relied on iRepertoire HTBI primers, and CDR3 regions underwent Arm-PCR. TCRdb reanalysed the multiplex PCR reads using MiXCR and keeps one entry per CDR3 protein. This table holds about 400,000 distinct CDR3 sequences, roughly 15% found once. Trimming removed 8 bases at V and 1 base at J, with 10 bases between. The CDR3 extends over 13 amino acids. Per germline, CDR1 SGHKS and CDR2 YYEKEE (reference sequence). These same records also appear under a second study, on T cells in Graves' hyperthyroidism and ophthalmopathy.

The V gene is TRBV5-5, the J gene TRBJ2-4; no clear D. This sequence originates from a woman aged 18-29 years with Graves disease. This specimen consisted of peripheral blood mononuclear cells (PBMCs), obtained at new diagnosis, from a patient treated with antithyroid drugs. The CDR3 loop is CARASGAKNIQYF. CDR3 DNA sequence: TGTGCCAGGGCCTCAGGCGCCAAAAACATTCAGTACTTC.